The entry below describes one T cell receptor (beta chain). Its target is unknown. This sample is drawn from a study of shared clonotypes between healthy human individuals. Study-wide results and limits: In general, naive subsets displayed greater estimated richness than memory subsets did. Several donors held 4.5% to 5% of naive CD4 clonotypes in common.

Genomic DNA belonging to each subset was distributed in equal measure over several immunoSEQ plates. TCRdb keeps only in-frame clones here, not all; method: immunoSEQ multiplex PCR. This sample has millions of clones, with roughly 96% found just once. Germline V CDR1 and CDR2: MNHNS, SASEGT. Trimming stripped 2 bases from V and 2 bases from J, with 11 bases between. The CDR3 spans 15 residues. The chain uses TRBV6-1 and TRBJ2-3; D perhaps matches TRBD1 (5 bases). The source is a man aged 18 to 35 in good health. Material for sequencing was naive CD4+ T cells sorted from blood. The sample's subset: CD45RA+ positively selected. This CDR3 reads CASSERGRVTDTQYF. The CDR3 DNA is TGTGCCAGCAGTGAAAGGGGCAGGGTCACAGATACGCAGTATTTT.